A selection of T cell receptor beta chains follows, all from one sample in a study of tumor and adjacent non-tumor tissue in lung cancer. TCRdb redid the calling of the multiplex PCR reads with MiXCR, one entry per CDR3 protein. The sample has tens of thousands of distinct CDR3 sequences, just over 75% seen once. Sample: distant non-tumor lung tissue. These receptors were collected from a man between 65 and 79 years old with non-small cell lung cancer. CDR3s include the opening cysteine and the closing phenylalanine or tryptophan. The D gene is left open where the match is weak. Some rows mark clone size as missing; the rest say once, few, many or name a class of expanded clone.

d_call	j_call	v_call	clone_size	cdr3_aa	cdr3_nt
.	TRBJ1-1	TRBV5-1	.	CASRSQPNSPVAFF	TGCGCCAGCAGGTCGCAACCCAACAGTCCTGTAGCTTTCTTT
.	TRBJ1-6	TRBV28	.	CASSPIWQFYHNFDNSPLHF	TGTGCCAGCAGTCCTATCTGGCAGTTTTATCATAACTTCGATAATTCACCCCTTCACTTT
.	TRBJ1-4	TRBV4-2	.	CASGQIPLGVANEKPLF	TGTGCCAGTGGCCAAATACCGTTGGGGGTAGCTAATGAAAAACCGCTTTTT
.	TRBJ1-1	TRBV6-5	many	CASRPDMGLGDTEAFF	TGTGCCAGCAGACCTGATATGGGACTTGGGGACACTGAAGCTTTCTTT
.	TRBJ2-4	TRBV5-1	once	CASGNSQGAKNIQYF	TGCGCCAGCGGCAACTCACAGGGCGCCAAAAACATTCAGTACTTC
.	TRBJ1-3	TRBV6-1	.	CASSEVESSGTTIYF	TGTGCCAGCAGTGAAGTCGAGAGTTCTGGAACCACCATATATTTT
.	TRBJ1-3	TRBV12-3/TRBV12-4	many	CASSFPTGPSGNTIYF	TGTGCCAGCAGTTTCCCCACGGGCCCCTCTGGAAACACCATATATTTT
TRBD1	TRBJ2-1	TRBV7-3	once	CASSLWGTGYNEQFF	TGTGCCAGCAGCTTATGGGGGACAGGATACAATGAGCAGTTCTTC
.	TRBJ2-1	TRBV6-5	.	CASSYSQGEGYNEEFF	TGTGCCAGCAGCTACTCCCAAGGGGAAGGCTACAATGAGGAGTTCTTC
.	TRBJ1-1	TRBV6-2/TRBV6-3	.	CASSTTQRTNTEAYF	TGTGCCAGCAGTACGACACAGAGGACGAACACTGAAGCGTACTTT
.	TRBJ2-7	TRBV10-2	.	CANRQAGTRDEQYF	TGCGCCAACAGGCAAGCCGGGACTCGGGACGAGCAGTATTTC
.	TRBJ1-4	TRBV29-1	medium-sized	CSGTEDEKLFF	TGCAGCGGGACGGAAGATGAAAAACTGTTTTTT
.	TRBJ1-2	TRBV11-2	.	CASSPVCENGYTF	TGTGCCAGCAGCCCGGTATGTGAAAATGGCTACACCTTC
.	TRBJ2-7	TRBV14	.	CASSTLQGGYEQYF	TGTGCCAGCAGCACCCTACAGGGCGGCTACGAGCAGTACTTC
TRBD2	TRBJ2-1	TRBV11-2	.	CPSSFGSSGYNEQFF	TGTCCCAGCAGTTTCGGGTCTAGCGGTTACAATGAGCAGTTCTTC
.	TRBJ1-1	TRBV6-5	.	CARSEKGGTEAFF	TGTGCAAGAAGCGAGAAAGGGGGTACTGAAGCTTTCTTT
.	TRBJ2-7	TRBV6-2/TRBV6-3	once	CDSKSGSTYEQYF	TGTGACAGTAAGAGCGGATCTACCTACGAGCAGTACTTC
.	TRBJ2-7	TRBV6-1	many	CASSPRADSYEQYF	TGTGCCAGCAGCCCCAGGGCGGACTCCTACGAGCAGTACTTC
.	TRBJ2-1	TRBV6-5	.	CASSYSITLQSGEQFF	TGTGCCAGCAGTTACTCGATCACGCTCCAGTCCGGTGAGCAGTTCTTC
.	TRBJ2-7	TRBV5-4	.	CASSVLGRGYEQYF	TGTGCCAGCAGCGTGCTCGGCAGGGGCTACGAGCAGTACTTC
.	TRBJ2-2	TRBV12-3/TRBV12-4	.	CASSPQRGNDAELVF	TGTGCCAGCAGTCCCCAACGTGGGAACGACGCGGAGCTGGTTTTT
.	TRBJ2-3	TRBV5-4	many	CASSFWPNLTDTQYF	TGTGCCAGCAGCTTTTGGCCGAACCTCACAGATACGCAGTATTTT
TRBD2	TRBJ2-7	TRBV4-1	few	CANSRTLAGEGDERYF	TGCGCCAACAGCAGGACACTAGCGGGAGAGGGGGACGAGCGGTACTTC
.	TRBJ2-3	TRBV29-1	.	CSVPRQRADKQYF	TGCAGCGTTCCCCGTCAGAGGGCGGATAAGCAGTATTTT
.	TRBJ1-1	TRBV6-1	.	CASREITEAFF	TGTGCCAGCAGGGAAATCACTGAAGCTTTCTTT
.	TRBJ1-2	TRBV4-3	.	CTSSQDVGEDGYTF	TGCACCAGCAGCCAAGATGTGGGCGAAGATGGATACACCTTC
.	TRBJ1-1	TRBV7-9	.	CASRERDGTEAFF	TGTGCCAGCCGGGAGAGGGACGGCACTGAAGCTTTCTTT
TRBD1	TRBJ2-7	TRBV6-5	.	CASIYSFTGGSYEQYF	TGTGCCAGCATTTACTCATTTACAGGGGGCAGTTACGAGCAGTACTTC
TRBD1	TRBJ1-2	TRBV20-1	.	CSVKPGQGKGYTF	TGCAGTGTTAAGCCGGGACAGGGAAAAGGCTACACCTTC
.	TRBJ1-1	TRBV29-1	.	CSVDSNPEAFF	TGCAGCGTGGATTCGAACCCTGAAGCTTTCTTT
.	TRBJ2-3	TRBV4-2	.	CASSREDRTTDTQYF	TGTGCCAGCAGCCGAGAGGACAGAACCACAGATACGCAGTATTTT
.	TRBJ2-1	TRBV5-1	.	CACSGGQALNEQFF	TGCGCCTGCAGCGGGGGACAGGCTTTGAATGAGCAGTTCTTC
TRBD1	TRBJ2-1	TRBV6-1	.	CASSWTGKLDEQFF	TGTGCCAGTAGTTGGACAGGGAAATTGGATGAGCAGTTCTTC